Here is one T cell receptor beta chain with its context. This specimen comes from a study of blood T cell repertoires in COVID-19. As for the study in general: Sites in the United States, Italy and Spain provided acute and convalescent COVID-19 samples. PBMCs, B-cell-depleted T cells, or T cells were the source of the cDNA or gDNA that made up the material.

Per germline, CDR1 ENHRY and CDR2 SYGVKD. The CDR3 totals 17 residues. V dropped 2 bases and J dropped 3 bases, with 14 bases sitting between them. In the authors' methods: Amplification of reference gene primers provided the estimated nucleated cell counts. Using immunoSEQ multiplex PCR, the repertoire was profiled, and TCRdb retains in-frame clones only, with some absent. V, J and clone size were drawn from that table, and D and trimming were deduced from the DNA. The repertoire holds fewer than 65,000 clones, with 65% to 85% as singletons. Specimen: peripheral blood. The clonotype originates from a human donor in a cohort sampled during active COVID-19. The V gene is TRBV10-3, the J gene TRBJ2-6; weak D call: TRBD2 (6 bases). The CDR3 bases are TGTGCCATCAGTGAGCGGGGTAGCGGCGTTGGGGCCAACGTCCTGACTTTC. It translates to CAISERGSGVGANVLTF.